This T cell receptor beta chain was observed in a study of T cell repertoires in cytomegalovirus infection. The table lists this clonotype with a few counts. Its cognate antigen is unknown. MiXCR was run by TCRdb on the reads, yielding one entry per CDR3 protein. The data show fewer than 950,000 distinct CDR3 sequences, approximately 32% seen once. The V and J ends lost 0 bases and 8 bases respectively, with 10 bases between them. The CDR3 runs to 13 residues. Germline lookup yields CDR1 MNHEY and CDR2 SVGAGI. The chain links TRBV6-5 to TRBJ1-1; D gene ambiguous. The origin of this receptor is a human donor in good health (CMV status not recorded). Some clones in this sample may be carry-over from other donors' samples. The material sequenced was cultured CD8+ T cells from PBMCs, taken from culture after CMV antigen stimulation. The CDR3 spells CASSYSRQAEAFF. CDR3 in DNA: TGTGCCAGCAGTTACTCGAGACAAGCCGAAGCTTTCTTT.